These 10 T cell receptor beta chains share one sample of origin, sequenced in a study of cytomegalovirus exposure and HLA in healthy donors. Repertoires were generated with immunoSEQ multiplex PCR, while TCRdb's copy carries only in-frame clones and drops some. This sample has 100,000 to 150,000 clones; 80% to 90% occur once, and the top ten carry about 1.1%. The source material was PBMCs. Source of these receptors: a woman aged 18-29 years in good health and CMV-seronegative.

The chain is built from TRBV5-6 and TRBJ1-4, with D uncertain. V lost 3 bases and J 10 bases, leaving 22 bases between the germline ends. The CDR3 covers 16 residues. Germline loops: CDR1 SGHDT, CDR2 YYEEEE. This CDR3 reads CASSSVLLSGLGKLFF. CDR3 in DNA: TGTGCCAGCAGCTCGGTTCTTTTGTCGGGTTTGGGAAAACTGTTTTTT. Full variable domain (missing parts from reference TRBV5-6 and TRBJ1-4): DAGVTQSPTHLIKTRGQQVTLRCSPKSGHDTVSWYQQALGQGPQFIFQYYEEEERQRGNFPDRFSGHQFPNYSSELNVNALLLGDSALYLCASSSVLLSGLGKLFFGSGTQLSVL.

The CDR3 nucleotides read TGTGCCAGCAGCCCTAGACAGGGAAACACCGGGGAGCTGTTTTTT. Its protein product is CASSPRQGNTGELFF. The J gene is TRBJ2-2, the V gene TRBV9; 7 positions agree with TRBD1. CDR3 size: 15 residues. Germline values: CDR1 SGDLS, CDR2 YYNGEE. V lost 4 bases to trimming and J lost 2 bases; unmatched junction nucleotides: 5.

The rearrangement links TRBV11-2 to TRBJ2-2; 12 bases map to TRBD2. V was pared by 5 bases and J by 2 bases, with 3 bases of the junction left unmatched. Looked up from germline, CDR1 is SGHAT and CDR2 is FQNNGV. The CDR3 is 16 residues long. This CDR3 reads CASSLLAGGNTGELFF. CDR3 DNA sequence: TGTGCCAGCAGCCTACTAGCGGGGGGCAACACCGGGGAGCTGTTTTTT.

V and J are TRBV6-1 and TRBJ1-1; D may be TRBD1 (5 bases). Trimming took 3 bases from V and 4 from J, leaving 9 bases between them. The CDR3 consists of 13 residues. Germline V gives CDR1 MNHNS, CDR2 SASEGT. The CDR3 coding sequence is TGTGCCAGCAGTGAGGGACTCGGCACTGAAGCTTTCTTT. Amino acids: CASSEGLGTEAFF.

This chain connects TRBV9 to TRBJ1-2, with D possibly matching TRBD1 (6 bases). Germline V gene data show CDR1 as SGDLS and CDR2 as YYNGEE. The V gene lost 6 bases and the J gene lost 0 bases, with 18 bases spanning the gap. CDR3 length: 16 amino acids. CDR3 in amino acids: CASTMKAGTTNYGYTF. In DNA form, the CDR3 reads TGTGCCAGCACCATGAAAGCCGGGACAACTAACTATGGCTACACCTTC.

This chain links TRBV4-1 with TRBJ2-1; 7 bases match TRBD1. There are 15 residues in the CDR3. Per the germline V gene, CDR1 is MGHRA and CDR2 is YSYEKL. The junction had 4 bases not matched to a gene; V was cut back by 2 bases and J by 3 bases. The CDR3 sequence: CASSQTGAVYNEQFF. CDR3 DNA sequence: TGCGCCAGCAGCCAAACAGGGGCAGTCTACAATGAGCAGTTCTTC.

The chain couples TRBV28 to TRBJ2-7; a possible D gene is TRBD1 (6 bases). The CDR3 totals 16 residues. The V end was cut by 5 bases, the J end by 5 bases, with 22 bases between. Germline V gene data show CDR1 as MDHEN and CDR2 as SYDVKM. This chain's CDR3 is CASSPGGQTGSHEQYV. The CDR3 nucleotides are TGTGCCAGCAGTCCGGGCGGACAAACAGGGTCCCACGAGCAGTACGTC.

The chain combines TRBV6-1 with TRBJ2-1; a possible D gene is TRBD2 (5 bases). This CDR3 region has 14 residues. Germline CDR1 MNHNS, CDR2 SASEGT. The V end lost 1 base, the J end lost 9 bases, and 13 bases lay between the germline ends. CDR3: CASSEGEGVSEQFF. Written as DNA, the CDR3 is TGTGCCAGCAGTGAAGGTGAGGGAGTAAGTGAGCAGTTCTTC.

CDR3 in DNA: TGTGCCAGCATAGGACCGGGAGTTGCCTACGAGCAGTACTTC. Amino acids: CASIGPGVAYEQYF. J is TRBJ2-7 and V is TRBV27; maybe TRBD2 (6 bases). The CDR3 sequence is 14 residues long. CDR1 is MNHEY and CDR2 is SMNVEV in the germline V gene (reference sequence). Trimming took 7 bases from V and 2 from J, leaving 15 bases between them.

The rearrangement links TRBV12-5 to TRBJ2-3; D unclear. Germline CDR1 and CDR2: LGHNT and FRNRAP. This CDR3 is built from 15 residues. The V end was cut by 1 base, the J end by 5 bases, with 13 bases between. The CDR3 here is CASGLGLERGDTQYF. DNA of the CDR3: TGTGCTAGTGGTTTGGGCCTGGAACGAGGAGATACGCAGTATTTT.